Reported below is one T cell receptor (beta chain). Together with a sample-barcoded 5' primer, a J-beta primer mix was included in a second PCR lasting about 6 to 12 cycles. TCRdb fed the 5' RACE reads into MiXCR, producing one record per CDR3 protein. The profile shows about 830,000 distinct CDR3 sequences, 55% to 65% of them singletons. V gave up 4 bases and J gave up 0 bases, with 13 bases separating them. This CDR3 region has 15 residues. Germline V CDR1 and CDR2: MGHDK, SYGVNS. This sample is drawn from a study of blood T cells in healthy people across ages. The genes are TRBV25-1 and TRBJ2-7; possible D gene TRBD1, 6 bases. What was sequenced was blood. The sequence came from a man aged 30 to 39 in good health. The CDR3 spells CASSGPGVLSYEQYF. The CDR3 coding sequence is TGTGCCAGCAGTGGCCCAGGGGTCCTCTCCTACGAGCAGTACTTC.